These 9 T cell receptor beta chains originate from one sample sequenced in a study of long-term antiretroviral therapy in people with HIV. Survey level was the resolution at which the v3.0 immunoSEQ assay ran. Only in-frame clones appear in the TCRdb table, and some are missing; sequencing was by immunoSEQ multiplex PCR. Of almost 30,000 clones listed, about nine tenths were seen once; the top ten hold 7.5% to 10%. The sample here was unsorted PBMCs, taken 3.2 years before starting antiretroviral therapy. The receptor set was obtained from a middle-aged man with HIV.

This rearrangement joins TRBV5-1 to TRBJ2-1; 12 bases are shared with TRBD1. Looked up from germline, CDR1 is SGHRS and CDR2 is YFSETQ. The CDR3 loop spans 20 amino acids. With 2 bases clipped from V and 2 bases from J, the junction kept 14 bases outside the gene matches. CDR3 nucleotide sequence: TGCGCCAGCAGCTTTGGAGGGGGACAGGGGGCGCGATTCGCCTACAATGAGCAGTTCTTC. This encodes CASSFGGGQGARFAYNEQFF.

The table lists this clone with a few counts. The chain combines TRBV7-9 with TRBJ1-2, with D possibly TRBD1 on 5 matching bases. Trimming removed 0 bases from V and 3 bases from J, with 11 bases in between. This CDR3 has 15 residues. Germline assignment: CDR1 SEHNR and CDR2 FQNEAQ (reference sequence). CDR3 nucleotide sequence: TGTGCCAGCAGCTTAGCGGGGCAGGGCTACTATGGCTACACCTTC. It codes for CASSLAGQGYYGYTF. The full variable domain, with the rest looked up from reference TRBV7-9 and TRBJ1-2, is DTGVSQNPRHKITKRGQNVTFRCDPISEHNRLYWYRQTLGQGPEFLTYFQNEAQLEKSRLLSDRFSAERPKGSFSTLEIQRTEQGDSAMYLCASSLAGQGYYGYTFGSGTRLTVV.

The chain carries TRBV18 and TRBJ2-2; D may match TRBD1 or TRBD2 (5 bases each). CDR1 is KGHSH and CDR2 is LQKENI in the germline V gene. The V end was cut by 2 bases, the J end by 1 base, with 23 bases between. There are 20 residues in the CDR3. In nucleotides, the CDR3 is TGTGCCAGCTCACCAGTACGTCAGGGAGTAGCGAGACTGAACACCGGGGAGCTGTTTTTT. It yields the protein CASSPVRQGVARLNTGELFF.

V and J are TRBV7-8 and TRBJ1-2; no reliable D call. Germline CDR1 reads SGHVS; CDR2 reads FQNEAQ. With 6 bases removed from V and 3 bases from J, the gap between germline ends came to 11 bases. There are 13 residues in the CDR3. The CDR3 here is CASRLSADYGYTF. CDR3 coding DNA: TGTGCCAGCAGACTTAGCGCGGACTATGGCTACACCTTC.

This rearrangement joins TRBV5-1 to TRBJ2-3; 7 bases map to TRBD1. Germline CDR1 SGHRS, CDR2 YFSETQ. The V segment lost 2 bases and the J segment 2 bases; nucleotides outside the gene matches: 11. The CDR3 loop spans 17 amino acids. The CDR3 DNA sequence: TGCGCCAGCAGCTTTTGGGGTCAGGGGGACCCCACAGATACGCAGTATTTT. The encoded protein is CASSFWGQGDPTDTQYF.

The chain carries TRBV15 and TRBJ2-3; TRBD1 is a possible D gene (5 bases). Germline loops: CDR1 LNHNV, CDR2 YYDKDF (reference sequence). This CDR3 is built from 16 residues. V shed 1 base and J shed 1 base, with 12 bases lying between them. The CDR3 sequence: CATSRGLTGRTDTQYF. The CDR3 nucleotides read TGTGCCACCAGCAGAGGACTTACAGGACGCACAGATACGCAGTATTTT.

V usage is TRBV7-3 and J usage is TRBJ2-7, with D tentatively TRBD2 (6 bases). V gave up 5 bases and J gave up 7 bases, with 15 bases separating them. The CDR3 covers 13 residues. Germline-derived CDR1 and CDR2 are SGHTA and FQGTGA. In DNA form, the CDR3 reads TGTGCCAGCAGCCCCGCGGGATCAGGGGAGCAGTACTTC. This encodes CASSPAGSGEQYF.

This chain links TRBV2 with TRBJ2-2, with D unclear. The CDR3 is made up of 14 amino acids. Germline lookup yields CDR1 SNHLY and CDR2 FYNNEI. The V end lost 10 bases, the J end lost 1 base, and 13 bases lay between the germline ends. The CDR3 is CATSVWGNTGELFF. The CDR3 DNA reads TGTGCCACCTCGGTTTGGGGGAACACCGGGGAGCTGTTTTTT.

The rearrangement uses TRBV5-4 and TRBJ2-7, with 11 bases that match TRBD2. Trimming at V came to 4 bases and at J to 4 bases, leaving 10 bases not matched to a gene. Per germline, CDR1 SGHNT and CDR2 YYREEE (reference sequence). The CDR3 loop spans 16 amino acids. The CDR3 DNA follows: TGTGCCAGCAGCGCCAAGACTAGCGGGACTGTTTACGAGCAGTACTTC. The encoded protein is CASSAKTSGTVYEQYF.